This is a list of T cell receptor beta chains from one sample in a study of blood T cells in healthy people across ages. TCRdb redid the calling of the 5' RACE reads with MiXCR, one entry per CDR3 protein. The data contain 780,000 or so distinct CDR3 sequences, about 53% of them singletons. The sequencing input was blood. The receptors originated from a man older than 75 in good health. Each CDR3 is given with its conserved first and last residue. A D gene is named only where the DNA matches it firmly. Rows may omit the clone size; those that give it use once, few, many or a size class.

-	TRBV29-1	TRBD1	TRBJ2-7	14	TGCAGCGGATATGGGGACAGGCGATCCTACGAGCAGTACTTC	CSGYGDRRSYEQYF
once	TRBV28	-	TRBJ2-1	13	TGTGCCAGCTCCTCTTTGGGGATCAATGAGCAGTTCTTC	CASSSLGINEQFF
-	TRBV20-1	-	TRBJ1-2	14	TGCAGTGCTAGATTTGGGAATTCTAACTATGGCTACACCTTC	CSARFGNSNYGYTF
-	TRBV20-1	TRBD1	TRBJ2-3	15	TGCAGTGCGCCGGAGGACAGGGGCCGAAAGGGGGTCGCGTATTTT	CSAPEDRGRKGVAYF
-	TRBV20-1	-	TRBJ2-7	11	TGCAGTGCTTCCGGGCCGGGTGAGCAGTACTTC	CSASGPGEQYF
-	TRBV12-3/TRBV12-4	TRBD2	TRBJ2-3	14	TGTGCCAGCAGACCGGGACTAGCGGAAAAATACGCGTATTTT	CASRPGLAEKYAYF
-	TRBV25-1	-	TRBJ2-7	13	TGTGCCAGCAGTGACCAGTTGGTCCACGAGCAGTACTTC	CASSDQLVHEQYF
-	TRBV29-1	TRBD2	TRBJ2-1	14	TGCAGCGCTCGAGGACTAGAAGCCGGCGGTGAGCAGTTCTTC	CSARGLEAGGEQFF
few	TRBV18	-	TRBJ1-1	15	TGTGCCAGCTCACCACTACGGGGTGGGCTCACTGAAGCTTTCTTT	CASSPLRGGLTEAFF
-	TRBV2	-	TRBJ2-3	16	TGTGCCAGCAGTCGAGGGGGAGCGACTGACACAGATACGCAGTATTTT	CASSRGGATDTDTQYF
-	TRBV10-3	TRBD1	TRBJ1-2	13	TGTGCCATCGGAGGCGGACAGGGCTACGGCTACACCTTC	CAIGGGQGYGYTF
few	TRBV12-3/TRBV12-4	TRBD2	TRBJ2-7	16	TGTGCCAGCAGTTTAACCCGGACTAGCGGGAGGCACGAGCAGTACTTC	CASSLTRTSGRHEQYF
-	TRBV5-1	TRBD2	TRBJ2-7	15	TGCGCCAGCCTAACCGGGACTAGCGGGATTTACGAGCAGTACTTC	CASLTGTSGIYEQYF
-	TRBV5-1	TRBD1	TRBJ2-5	14	TGCGCCAGCAGCTTCGGACAGGCAGAAGAGACCCAGTACTTC	CASSFGQAEETQYF
-	TRBV5-1	-	TRBJ2-1	16	TGCGCCAGCAGCTTGGCGGGAGACAGCCCGTACAATGAGCAGTTCTTC	CASSLAGDSPYNEQFF
-	TRBV20-1	-	TRBJ2-5	15	TGCAGTGCTAGATCACTTGCGGGGAAGGGAGAGACCCAGTACTTC	CSARSLAGKGETQYF
few	TRBV12-3/TRBV12-4	-	TRBJ2-7	12	TGTGCCAGCAGTTGGGGGACCTACGAGCAGTACTTC	CASSWGTYEQYF
-	TRBV5-1	-	TRBJ2-7	15	TGCGCCAGCAGCTTGGTGGCAGCCTCCCTATACGAGCAGTACTTC	CASSLVAASLYEQYF
-	TRBV28	TRBD1	TRBJ2-5	15	TGTGCCAGCTCTTCCCCGGGACAGGGAGTAGAGACCCAGTACTTC	CASSSPGQGVETQYF
-	TRBV27	TRBD1	TRBJ2-5	15	TGTGCCAGCAGTCATGCATCAGGGGGAAAAGAGACCCAGTACTTC	CASSHASGGKETQYF
-	TRBV6-5	-	TRBJ2-5	15	TGTGCCAGCACCCGAGGGCTTGGAGGCATGGAGACCCAGTACTTC	CASTRGLGGMETQYF
-	TRBV3-1	TRBD2	TRBJ2-3	17	TGTGCCAGCAGCCAAGATGGGGAGGGAAGGAGCACAGATACGCAGTATTTT	CASSQDGEGRSTDTQYF
-	TRBV12-3/TRBV12-4	-	TRBJ2-5	15	TGTGCCAGCAGTTTGAACGATGGCGCGATGGTTGAGCAGTACTTC	CASSLNDGAMVEQYF
-	TRBV29-1	-	TRBJ2-7	13	TGCAGCGCCACTGGGGGGAGCTCCTACGAGCAGTACTTC	CSATGGSSYEQYF
many	TRBV11-2	TRBD2	TRBJ2-7	16	TGTGCCAGCAGTAAAGATTTAGCGGGAGTCTCCTACGAGCAGTACTTC	CASSKDLAGVSYEQYF
-	TRBV7-3	TRBD2	TRBJ2-3	17	TGTGCCAGCAGCTTAACGTGGCTAGCGGGACTCACAGATACGCAGTATTTT	CASSLTWLAGLTDTQYF
few	TRBV28	-	TRBJ2-2	12	TGTGCCAGCAGTTACCGGACCGGGGAGCTGTTTTTT	CASSYRTGELFF
-	TRBV5-5	TRBD2	TRBJ2-1	14	TGCGCCAGCAGCTTGCGGGAGGGATACAATGAGCAGTTCTTC	CASSLREGYNEQFF
-	TRBV11-2	-	TRBJ2-3	14	TGTGCCAGCAGCTTAACACCCATCGGAGGTACGCAGTATTTT	CASSLTPIGGTQYF
-	TRBV7-3	TRBD1	TRBJ1-1	14	TGTGCCAGCAGCCCGACAGGGAAGAACACTGAAGCTTTCTTT	CASSPTGKNTEAFF
few	TRBV5-6	TRBD2	TRBJ2-5	15	TGTGCCAGCAGCCTGGGACTAGCGGGAGGAGGTGCCCAGTACTTC	CASSLGLAGGGAQYF
few	TRBV10-3	-	TRBJ2-1	12	TGTGCCATCAGAGGACAGACCGATGAGCAGTTCTTC	CAIRGQTDEQFF
-	TRBV14	-	TRBJ1-6	16	TGTGCCAGCAGCCAAGGTGTGAGCTCCTATAATTCACCCCTCCACTTT	CASSQGVSSYNSPLHF
few	TRBV10-3	TRBD2	TRBJ2-1	13	TGTGCCATCAGTGAGTCGGGGGGGATTGAGCAGTTCTTC	CAISESGGIEQFF
few	TRBV7-3	TRBD2	TRBJ2-1	17	TGTGCCAGCAGCGACGAAAGGGGGACTAGCGGGTCGGTTGAGCAGTTCTTC	CASSDERGTSGSVEQFF
few	TRBV5-6	TRBD2	TRBJ2-5	17	TGTGCCAGCAGCCCGGGACTAGCGGGAAAGCTAGGAGAGACCCAGTACTTC	CASSPGLAGKLGETQYF
few	TRBV7-2	TRBD1	TRBJ1-2	14	TGTGCCAGCAGCTTAGGGACAGGTGACTATGGCTACACCTTC	CASSLGTGDYGYTF
-	TRBV20-1	-	TRBJ1-5	16	TGCAGTGCTAGAGGAGAGGGAAGGGTGAGCAATCAGCCCCAGCATTTT	CSARGEGRVSNQPQHF
-	TRBV5-1	-	TRBJ2-1	12	TGCGCCAGCAGCGCGGTAGCGAATGAGCAGTTCTTC	CASSAVANEQFF
many	TRBV7-2	TRBD2	TRBJ2-5	16	TGTGCCAGCAGCCTCGGAGCGGGACGCATCCAAGAGACCCAGTACTTC	CASSLGAGRIQETQYF
-	TRBV20-1	-	TRBJ1-2	15	TGCAGTGCTAGAGATCCAGGGTTCGCTAACTATGGCTACACCTTC	CSARDPGFANYGYTF
-	TRBV20-1	-	TRBJ2-7	15	TGCAGTGCTAGAGACGCCGGGACTTCCCCCAGCGAGCAGTACTTC	CSARDAGTSPSEQYF
-	TRBV19	TRBD1	TRBJ2-7	18	TGTGCCAGTAGTACCTTTAGGGCAGGGGGCGTCCCTCCCTACGAGCAGTACTTC	CASSTFRAGGVPPYEQYF
-	TRBV20-1	-	TRBJ2-2	13	TGCAGTGCTAGAGAGCAGCACGCCGGGGAGCTGTTTTTT	CSAREQHAGELFF
-	TRBV11-2	TRBD1	TRBJ1-1	15	TGTGCCAGCGGCCGAGGCGACAGGGTAAACACTGAAGCTTTCTTT	CASGRGDRVNTEAFF